Below, 17 T cell receptor beta chains from the same sample are listed, as sequenced in a study of T and B cells in COVID-19 patients. From blood, roughly 220-550 ng of genomic DNA served as TRB template. BIOMED2 TRB-A/B primer pools were used in multiplex TRB PCR. TCRdb fed the multiplex PCR reads into MiXCR, producing one record per CDR3 protein. This sample yields approximately 1,200 distinct CDR3 sequences, of which 25% to 30% are seen a single time; roughly 24% belongs to the top ten. Specimen: blood. The receptors were gathered from a human donor with active COVID-19.

Sample share makes this clonotype medium-sized (0.01 to 0.1%). The chain employs TRBV5-4 and TRBJ1-2, with 7 bases identical to TRBD1. The germline gives CDR1 SGHNT, CDR2 YYREEE (reference sequence). CDR3 size: 16 residues. J gave up 1 base and V 4 bases, and 10 bases lay outside the gene matches. The CDR3 sequence: CASSDWIQGLNYGYTF. The CDR3 DNA follows: TGTGCCAGCAGCGATTGGATACAGGGGCTTAACTATGGCTACACCTTC.

This clonotype is judged large (0.1 to 1%). The chain has TRBV15 and TRBJ2-7, with D perhaps matching TRBD1 or TRBD2 (6 bases each). Trimming took off 9 bases at V and 1 base at J, with 16 bases between the two ends. This CDR3 region has 14 residues. Per germline, CDR1 LNHNV and CDR2 YYDKDF (reference sequence). CDR3 sequence: CATSEGGRSYEQYF. The DNA of the CDR3 is TGTGCCACGTCGGAGGGGGGACGGTCCTACGAGCAGTACTTC.

The V and J genes are TRBV5-5 and TRBJ2-3; 16 bases are a match to TRBD2. After removal of 5 bases from V and 2 bases from J, the junction contained 20 bases not matched to a gene. CDR3 length: 22 amino acids. The V gene's germline CDR1 is SGHKS and CDR2 YYEKEE (reference sequence). CDR3 sequence: CASRLGLAGGPTRTSPTDTQYF. The CDR3 bases are TGTGCCAGCAGGCTGGGACTAGCGGGGGGGCCGACAAGGACGAGTCCCACAGATACGCAGTATTTT.

V gene TRBV6-1 combines with J gene TRBJ2-1; the match to TRBD2 covers 10 bases. The CDR3 runs 13 residues. CDR1 and CDR2 from the germline V gene are MNHNS and SASEGT. Unmatched junction bases numbered 5, after V lost 6 bases and J lost 9 bases. CDR3 sequence: CASRSGLAFEQFF. The CDR3 DNA reads TGTGCCAGCAGATCGGGACTAGCGTTTGAGCAGTTCTTC.

This clonotype ranks as medium-sized. The V call is TRBV18, the J call TRBJ2-4; TRBD1 matches at 7 bases. The CDR3 consists of 15 residues. Unmatched junction bases numbered 8, after V lost 4 bases and J lost 5 bases. Germline values: CDR1 KGHSH, CDR2 LQKENI. This chain's CDR3 is CASSLRQGPENIQYF. As DNA, the CDR3 is TGTGCCAGCTCACTACGACAGGGCCCCGAAAACATTCAGTACTTC.

This clonotype is categorized as large. The genes are TRBV6-6 and TRBJ2-7; the D gene is possibly TRBD1 (6 bases). V dropped 6 bases and J dropped 2 bases, with 11 bases sitting between them. The CDR3 contains 13 residues. CDR1 is MNHNY, CDR2 SVGAGI, per germline (reference sequence). The CDR3 sequence is CASRDRTAYEQYF. CDR3 DNA: TGTGCCAGCAGGGACAGAACCGCCTACGAGCAGTACTTC.

This clonotype was seen a few times. The chain has TRBV12-3 or TRBV12-4 and TRBJ1-1; D is uncertain. There are 13 residues in the CDR3. The V gene lost 1 base and the J gene lost 1 base, with 4 bases spanning the gap. The CDR3 DNA follows: TGTGCCAGCAGTTTAGAAGAGAACACTGAAGCTTTCTTT. This translates into CASSLEENTEAFF.

This clonotype was seen only a few times. CDR3 residues: CATSSGASDYNEQFF. As DNA, the CDR3 is TGTGCCACCAGCAGTGGGGCTAGCGACTACAATGAGCAGTTCTTC. The chain has TRBV15 and TRBJ2-1, with D possibly TRBD2 on 6 matching bases. This CDR3 comprises 15 residues. The germline V gene encodes CDR1 LNHNV and CDR2 YYDKDF (reference sequence). V was trimmed by 3 bases and J by 3 bases, leaving 12 bases between them. The whole variable domain, filled in from reference TRBV15 and TRBJ2-1, reads DAMVIQNPRYQVTQFGKPVTLSCSQTLNHNVMYWYQQKSSQAPKLLFHYYDKDFNNEADTPDNFQSRRPNTSFCFLDIRSPGLGDTAMYLCATSSGASDYNEQFFGPGTRLTVL.

Sample share makes this clonotype medium-sized. The chain has TRBV10-3 and TRBJ1-2, with D possibly being TRBD1 (6 bases). From germline, CDR1 is ENHRY and CDR2 SYGVKD. Trimming removed 0 bases from V and 6 bases from J, with 14 bases in between. The CDR3 totals 15 residues. CDR3 sequence (DNA): TGTGCCATCAGTGAGTCTACGGGGGCGGGAAATGGCTACACCTTC. Residues: CAISESTGAGNGYTF.

Relative to its sample, this clonotype is large. The chain couples TRBV13 to TRBJ2-1; D is unclear. The V gene's germline CDR1 is PRHDT and CDR2 FYEKMQ (reference sequence). V lost 1 base, J lost 10 bases, and 14 bases lay in between. This CDR3 contains 14 residues. The CDR3: CASSLEGVTWEQFF. CDR3 coding DNA: TGTGCCAGCAGCTTAGAAGGTGTTACCTGGGAGCAGTTCTTC.

By frequency in the sample, this clonotype is medium-sized. This chain links TRBV20-1 with TRBJ1-3; D not resolved. Germline CDR1 is DFQATT and CDR2 is SNEGSKA (reference sequence). Trimming pared 0 bases from V and 2 bases from J, leaving 5 bases between. The CDR3 has 13 amino acids. This chain's CDR3 is CSARDETGNTIYF. In DNA form, the CDR3 reads TGCAGTGCTAGAGACGAGACTGGAAACACCATATATTTT.

In its sample, this clonotype ranks as medium-sized. This chain connects TRBV7-2 to TRBJ2-5; 8 nucleotides agree with TRBD1. CDR1 and CDR2 (germline): SGHTA, FQGNSA. V lost 0 bases and J lost 5; bases outside the gene matches: 17. The CDR3 has 19 residues. The DNA for the CDR3 is TGTGCCAGCAGCTTAGCGCTGGTGTGGGGCCAGGGGGCACGGGAGACCCAGTACTTC. Its protein is CASSLALVWGQGARETQYF.

V usage is TRBV19 and J usage is TRBJ2-1; the D call may be TRBD1 or TRBD2 (5 bases each). CDR1 and CDR2 from the germline V gene are LNHDA and SQIVND (reference sequence). Trimming pared 8 bases from V and 9 bases from J, leaving 17 bases between. The length of the CDR3 is 13 residues. CDR3 DNA: TGTGCCAGTCGGGGCAGCCTTGGAAGTGAGCAGTTCTTC. Its translation: CASRGSLGSEQFF.

The chain recombines TRBV6-1 with TRBJ1-2, with TRBD1 matching over 7 bases. Germline trimming cut 4 bases from V and 5 bases from J; bases unmatched to any gene: 10. This CDR3 is built from 15 residues. CDR1 and CDR2 from the germline V gene are MNHNS and SASEGT. CDR3 in amino acids: CASSVAGGAYYGYTF. The CDR3 DNA is TGTGCCAGCAGTGTAGCAGGGGGAGCCTATTATGGCTACACCTTC.

This clonotype ranks as medium-sized. The CDR3 nucleotides are TGTGCCAGCAGTCGGGGGTCGCCGGGACTAGCGGGAGGAGATACGCAGTATTTT. This gives the protein CASSRGSPGLAGGDTQYF. The chain combines TRBV28 with TRBJ2-3; 15 bases align to TRBD2. The length of the CDR3 is 18 residues. V was pared by 5 bases and J by 5 bases, with 11 bases of the junction left unmatched. The germline CDR1 and CDR2 sequences are MDHEN and SYDVKM. Filled out from reference TRBV28 and TRBJ2-3, the complete variable domain reads DVKVTQSSRYLVKRTGEKVFLECVQDMDHENMFWYRQDPGLGLRLIYFSYDVKMKEKGDIPEGYSVSREKKERFSLILESASTNQTSMYLCASSRGSPGLAGGDTQYFGPGTRLTVL.

Only a few counts were recorded for this clonotype. The chain uses TRBV28 and TRBJ2-3; 8 bases match TRBD2. Germline lookup yields CDR1 MDHEN and CDR2 SYDVKM. The CDR3 loop spans 19 amino acids. Trimming cost V 5 bases and J 0 bases; bases outside gene matches: 16. The CDR3 protein is CASSPTGPRAGASTDTQYF. CDR3 bases: TGTGCCAGCAGTCCCACTGGCCCCCGAGCGGGAGCTAGCACAGATACGCAGTATTTT.

The chain employs TRBV20-1 and TRBJ1-2; the D is unclear. Trimming took 3 bases from V and 3 from J, leaving 14 bases between them. The CDR3 consists of 14 residues. Germline V gives CDR1 DFQATT, CDR2 SNEGSKA (reference sequence). The DNA of the CDR3 is TGCAGTGCTAGTAGGGAGGGAGGTCACTATGGCTACACCTTC. Encoded protein: CSASREGGHYGYTF.